These 14 T cell receptor beta chains were all obtained from the same sample, sequenced in a study of OX40 agonist ivuxolimab in advanced cancers. TCRdb's table, derived via immunoSEQ multiplex PCR, lists solely in-frame clones and lacks some. Here the sample spans some 49,000 clones, around 85% being singletons. The sample consisted of CD4+ or CD8+ T cells sorted from blood, taken in a trial of the OX40 agonist ivuxolimab. The source of these receptors is an adult with an advanced solid tumor such as melanoma, head and neck, liver or kidney cancer.

The genes are TRBV6-5 and TRBJ1-4; TRBD1 might be the D (5 bases). This CDR3 comprises 14 residues. Germline CDR1 reads MNHEY; CDR2 reads SVGAGI. Trimming stripped 2 bases from V and 4 bases from J, with 8 bases between. The CDR3 reads CASSYGGVNEKLFF. The CDR3 coding sequence is TGTGCCAGCAGTTACGGGGGAGTTAATGAAAAACTGTTTTTT.

This clone occurred a few times. The V and J genes are TRBV7-6 and TRBJ2-3; D is tentatively TRBD1 or TRBD2 (7 bases each). Germline lookup yields CDR1 SGHVS and CDR2 FNYEAQ. The CDR3 contains 17 residues. V gave up 5 bases and J gave up 6 bases, with 24 bases separating them. This CDR3 reads CASSPQGGSRRGDTQYF. The CDR3 DNA reads TGTGCCAGCAGCCCCCAGGGGGGGAGTCGGAGAGGGGATACGCAGTATTTT.

The rearrangement joins TRBV9 to TRBJ2-1, with D perhaps assigned TRBD1 or TRBD2 (5 bases each). This CDR3 region has 15 residues. Germline loops: CDR1 SGDLS, CDR2 YYNGEE. The germline V and J ends were trimmed by 0 bases and 9 bases, with 16 bases remaining between them. This CDR3 reads CASSVVSGPPSEQFF. DNA for the CDR3: TGTGCCAGCAGCGTAGTCTCGGGGCCCCCTTCTGAGCAGTTCTTC.

In this sample, this clone turned up once. The V call is TRBV15, the J call TRBJ1-2; no firm D call. This CDR3 comprises 13 residues. CDR1 is LNHNV, CDR2 YYDKDF, per germline (reference sequence). V was shortened by 0 bases and J by 2 bases, with 4 bases between the two germline ends. CDR3 sequence: CATSRDRNYGYTF. In DNA, the CDR3 is TGTGCCACCAGCAGAGATCGCAACTATGGCTACACCTTC.

The chain has TRBV6-6 and TRBJ1-1, with D maybe TRBD1 (5 bases). The germline V gene encodes CDR1 MNHNY and CDR2 SVGAGI (reference sequence). V was pared by 6 bases and J by 1 base, with 18 bases between. The CDR3 has 16 residues. The CDR3, as DNA: TGTGCCAGCAGCCCACGGTGGGGGGAGAAGAACACTGAAGCTTTCTTT. This translates into CASSPRWGEKNTEAFF.

The chain employs TRBV27 and TRBJ2-5; 9 bases are shared with TRBD2. CDR1 and CDR2 (germline): MNHEY, SMNVEV (reference sequence). This CDR3 is built from 16 residues. V was pared by 4 bases and J by 5 bases, with 11 bases of the junction left unmatched. The DNA for the CDR3 is TGTGCCAGCAGTTCGGTAGCGGGGGCGAGGAGTGAGACCCAGTACTTC. Residues: CASSSVAGARSETQYF.

The J gene is TRBJ1-5, the V gene TRBV28, with D unresolved. The CDR3 extends over 13 amino acids. The germline V gene encodes CDR1 MDHEN and CDR2 SYDVKM. V dropped 5 bases and J dropped 3 bases, with 8 bases sitting between them. Here the CDR3 DNA reads TGTGCCAGCAGTCGGAGTACCAATCAGCCCCAGCATTTT. Amino acids: CASSRSTNQPQHF.

This clone was counted a single time. The chain uses TRBV14 and TRBJ1-6; 7 positions match TRBD1. Germline V gene data show CDR1 as SGHDN and CDR2 as FVKESK. V shed 2 bases, J shed 6 bases, and the junction held 4 bases outside the gene matches. This CDR3 is 15 amino acids long. The CDR3 here is CASSQWDSLNSPLHF. The CDR3 DNA is TGTGCCAGCAGCCAATGGGACAGTCTTAATTCACCCCTCCACTTT.

The V gene is TRBV5-5, the J gene TRBJ1-2; D is ambiguous. Between the trimmed V and J ends, which lost 2 bases and 4 bases, there was a span of 9 bases. Germline CDR1 reads SGHKS; CDR2 reads YYEKEE (reference sequence). The CDR3 sequence is 13 residues long. CDR3 residues: CASSLGNFYGYTF. The CDR3, as DNA: TGTGCCAGCAGCTTAGGCAACTTCTATGGCTACACCTTC.

This chain connects TRBV19 to TRBJ2-5; TRBD1 agrees at 9 bases. J gave up 5 bases and V 7 bases, and 8 bases lay outside the gene matches. Germline lookup yields CDR1 LNHDA and CDR2 SQIVND (reference sequence). This CDR3 spans 14 amino acids. The CDR3 here is CASTWTGAGETQYF. For the CDR3, the DNA is TGTGCCAGTACCTGGACAGGGGCCGGGGAGACCCAGTACTTC.

The V gene is TRBV29-1, the J gene TRBJ1-2, with TRBD1 as a possible D gene (5 bases). CDR3 length: 13 amino acids. CDR1 and CDR2 (germline): SQVTM, ANQGSEA. V was cut by 3 bases and J by 8 bases, with 16 bases left in between. CDR3 DNA sequence: TGCAGCGTTGATCGGGGGGAGCTTTACGGCTACACCTTC. Amino acid sequence: CSVDRGELYGYTF.

The V and J genes are TRBV7-9 and TRBJ1-2, with D uncertain. This CDR3 is 13 amino acids long. Germline CDR1 SEHNR, CDR2 FQNEAQ (reference sequence). V was trimmed by 2 bases and J by 5 bases, leaving 9 bases between them. CDR3 DNA sequence: TGTGCCAGCAGCTTACAGGAGATTTATGGCTACACCTTC. This translates into CASSLQEIYGYTF. Filled out from reference TRBV7-9 and TRBJ1-2, the complete variable domain reads DTGVSQNPRHKITKRGQNVTFRCDPISEHNRLYWYRQTLGQGPEFLTYFQNEAQLEKSRLLSDRFSAERPKGSFSTLEIQRTEQGDSAMYLCASSLQEIYGYTFGSGTRLTVV.

The genes are TRBV7-2 and TRBJ2-1, with D tentatively TRBD2 (6 bases). Germline CDR1 reads SGHTA; CDR2 reads FQGNSA. The CDR3 spans 16 residues. V was pared by 5 bases and J by 3 bases, with 17 bases between. This CDR3 reads CASSPEEWGDYNEQFF. CDR3 coding DNA: TGTGCCAGCAGCCCGGAGGAATGGGGGGACTACAATGAGCAGTTCTTC.

This chain links TRBV11-2 with TRBJ1-1; D uncertain. The CDR3 length is 13 residues. Germline V CDR1 and CDR2: SGHAT, FQNNGV. Trimming took 5 bases from V and 4 from J, leaving 11 bases between them. The CDR3 region has the DNA TGTGCCAGCAGCGAAACGGGCCGCACTGAAGCTTTCTTT. It encodes CASSETGRTEAFF.